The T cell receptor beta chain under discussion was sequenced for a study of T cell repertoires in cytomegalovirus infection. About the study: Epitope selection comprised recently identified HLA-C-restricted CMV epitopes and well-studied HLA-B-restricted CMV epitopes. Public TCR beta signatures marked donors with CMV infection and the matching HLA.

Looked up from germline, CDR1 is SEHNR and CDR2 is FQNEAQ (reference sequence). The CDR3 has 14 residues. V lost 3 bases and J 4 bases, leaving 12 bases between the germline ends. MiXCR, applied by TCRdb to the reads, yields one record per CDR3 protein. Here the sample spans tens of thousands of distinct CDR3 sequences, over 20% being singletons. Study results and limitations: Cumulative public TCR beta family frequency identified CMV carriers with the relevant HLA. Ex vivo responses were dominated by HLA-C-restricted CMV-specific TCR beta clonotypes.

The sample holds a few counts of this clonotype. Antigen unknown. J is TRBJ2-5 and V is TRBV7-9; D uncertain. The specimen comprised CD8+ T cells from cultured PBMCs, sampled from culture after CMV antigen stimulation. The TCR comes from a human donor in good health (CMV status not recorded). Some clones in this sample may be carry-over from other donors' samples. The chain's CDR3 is CASSFRTKVETQYF. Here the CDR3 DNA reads TGTGCCAGCAGCTTTCGGACGAAAGTAGAGACCCAGTACTTC.